This T cell receptor (beta chain) is from a study of blood T cell repertoires in COVID-19. On the study more broadly: Researchers got acute and convalescent COVID-19 samples from the United States, Italy and Spain. T cells, B-cell-depleted T cells, or PBMCs supplied cDNA or gDNA.

The CDR3 has 17 residues. The germline V and J ends were trimmed by 1 base and 4 bases, with 16 bases remaining between them. CDR1 LGHDT and CDR2 YNNKEL come from the germline V gene (reference sequence). Authors' processing steps: Amplifying reference gene primers gave estimates of nucleated cell counts. TCRdb keeps only in-frame clones here, not all; method: immunoSEQ multiplex PCR. The V and J calls and clone size come from that table; D and trimming were worked out from the DNA. There are 150,000 or so clones in the sample; about four fifths occur only once, and over 7.5% lies in the top ten. This receptor was obtained from a woman aged 70-85 years with acute or convalescent COVID-19. The chain couples TRBV3-1 (or the pseudogene TRBV3-2) to TRBJ2-2; tentatively, D is TRBD2 (6 bases). Sequenced: peripheral blood. CDR3 loop: CASSQGGGNNFTGELFF. CDR3 nucleotides: TGTGCCAGCAGCCAAGGAGGAGGGAATAACTTCACCGGGGAGCTGTTTTTT.